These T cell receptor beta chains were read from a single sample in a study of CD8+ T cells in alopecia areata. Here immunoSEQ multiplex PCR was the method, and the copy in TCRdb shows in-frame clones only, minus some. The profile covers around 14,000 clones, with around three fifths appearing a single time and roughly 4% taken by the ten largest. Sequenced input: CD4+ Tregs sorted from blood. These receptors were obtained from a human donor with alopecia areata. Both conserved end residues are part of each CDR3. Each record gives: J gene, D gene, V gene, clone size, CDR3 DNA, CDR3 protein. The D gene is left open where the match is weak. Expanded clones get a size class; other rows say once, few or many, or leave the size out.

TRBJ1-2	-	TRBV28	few	TGTGCCAGCAGTCCCCTAGGGTCAGGGGTGCATGGCTACACCTTC	CASSPLGSGVHGYTF
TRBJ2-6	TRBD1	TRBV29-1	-	TGCAGCGTCGCTCCGGACAGGGGCGTATTCTCTGGGGCCAACGTCCTGACTTTC	CSVAPDRGVFSGANVLTF
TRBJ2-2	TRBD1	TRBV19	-	TGTGCCAGTGCCCTGACAGGGACGATAGCCGGGGAGCTGTTTTTT	CASALTGTIAGELFF
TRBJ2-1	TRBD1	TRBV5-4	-	TGTGCCAGCAGCTTGGCTATTGGGGGACAGGGAAGGAATGAGCAGTTCTTC	CASSLAIGGQGRNEQFF
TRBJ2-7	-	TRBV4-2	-	TGTGCCAGCAGCCAAGACAACCAGGGGTTGGGCGAGCAGTACTTC	CASSQDNQGLGEQYF
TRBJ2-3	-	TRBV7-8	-	TGTGCCAGCAGCTATTCGACGGACACAGATACGCAGTATTTT	CASSYSTDTDTQYF
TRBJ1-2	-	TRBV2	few	TGTGCCAGCAGAAGTGGGAGCAGTGGGGTCGTTAGGTATGGCTACACCTTC	CASRSGSSGVVRYGYTF
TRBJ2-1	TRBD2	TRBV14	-	TGTGCCAGCAGACTAGCGGGGACTAATGAGCAGTTCTTC	CASRLAGTNEQFF
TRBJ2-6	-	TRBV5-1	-	TGCGCCAGCAGCTTGCCAAGCTCTGGGGCCAACGTCCTGACTTTC	CASSLPSSGANVLTF
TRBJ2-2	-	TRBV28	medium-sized	TGTGCCAGCAGCTCTTACCGGGAGCCCGGGGAGCTGTTTTTT	CASSSYREPGELFF
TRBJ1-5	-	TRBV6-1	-	TGTGCCAGCCTGACAGGTTATAGCAATCAGCCCCAGCATTTT	CASLTGYSNQPQHF
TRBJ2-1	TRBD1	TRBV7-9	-	TGTGCCAGTAGAATCTGGACAGGGGGCTTGAATGAGCAGTTCTTC	CASRIWTGGLNEQFF
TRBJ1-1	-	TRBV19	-	TGTGCCAGTAACCGGGGCTACGAGCCTTTCTTT	CASNRGYEPFF
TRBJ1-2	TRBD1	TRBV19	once	TGTGCCAGTAGTTTGACAGGGGTCGATCCCTACACCTTC	CASSLTGVDPYTF
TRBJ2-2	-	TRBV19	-	TGTGCCAGTAACCGGTTCGGCAGGGGGAACACCGGGGAGCTGTTTTTT	CASNRFGRGNTGELFF
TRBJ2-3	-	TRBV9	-	TGTGCCAGCAGCGCAGATGGGGGCATGCGAGATACGCAGTATTTT	CASSADGGMRDTQYF
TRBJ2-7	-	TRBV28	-	TGTGCCAGCAGTTCGCGGGGGCAGTACTTC	CASSSRGQYF
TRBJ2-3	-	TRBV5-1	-	TGCGCCAGCAGCTTGGTGTCAGCTAGCACAGATACGCAGTATTTT	CASSLVSASTDTQYF
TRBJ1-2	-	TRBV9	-	TGTGCCAGCAGCGTAGTAGGAGGGTACGGCTACACCTTC	CASSVVGGYGYTF
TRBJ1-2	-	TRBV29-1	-	TGCAGCGAAGACAGCTACACCTTC	CSEDSYTF
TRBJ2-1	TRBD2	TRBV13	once	TGTGCCAGCAGCTTCGGCGGGAGCTTTTACAATGAGCAGTTCTTC	CASSFGGSFYNEQFF
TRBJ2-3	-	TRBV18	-	TGTGCCAGCTCACCACCTTGGATCTTCGAGTTGGAGGGGAAAGATACGCAGTATTTT	CASSPPWIFELEGKDTQYF
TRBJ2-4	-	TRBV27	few	TGTGCCAGCAGTTTTCCTCTAGCCAAAAACATTCAGTACTTC	CASSFPLAKNIQYF
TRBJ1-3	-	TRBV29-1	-	TGCAGCACCCGCGGGGCGCTGAGTGGAAACACCATATATTTT	CSTRGALSGNTIYF
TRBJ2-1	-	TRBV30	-	TGTGCCTGGAGTGTACGACTAGTAGTGGGCCGCAATGAGCAGTTCTTC	CAWSVRLVVGRNEQFF
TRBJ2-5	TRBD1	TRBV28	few	TGTGCCAGCATAGGGACAGACCAAGAGACCCAGTACTTC	CASIGTDQETQYF
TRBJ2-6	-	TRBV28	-	TGTGCCATTCCGGGAGAGGCCGGGGCCAACGTCCTGACTTTC	CAIPGEAGANVLTF
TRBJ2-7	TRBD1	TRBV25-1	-	TGTGCCAGCAGTGCGACCGGGACAGTCTCCTACGAGCAGTACTTC	CASSATGTVSYEQYF
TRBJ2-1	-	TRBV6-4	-	TGTGCCAGCAGTCCCCACATATCGAATGAGCAGTTCTTC	CASSPHISNEQFF
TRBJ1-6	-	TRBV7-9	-	TGTGCCAGCAGCTTAAGTTATTCACCCCTCCACTTT	CASSLSYSPLHF
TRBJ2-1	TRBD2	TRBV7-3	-	TGTGCCAGCAGCTTAATTGTGACTAGCGTCTACAATGAGCAGTTCTTC	CASSLIVTSVYNEQFF
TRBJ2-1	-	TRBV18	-	TGTGCCAGCTCACCACTTCCGGGAGAGTACAATGAGCAGTTCTTC	CASSPLPGEYNEQFF
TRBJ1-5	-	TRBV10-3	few	TGTGCCATCATTAGCGTTGGGATCTTTCCCAATCAGCCCCAGCATTTT	CAIISVGIFPNQPQHF
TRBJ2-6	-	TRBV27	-	TGTGCCAGCAGTTTGACAGGACCCTCTGGGGCCAACGTCCTGACTTTC	CASSLTGPSGANVLTF
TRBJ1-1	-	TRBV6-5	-	TGTGCCAGCAGTCCACCGGGGGGCCGCACTGAAGCTTTCTTT	CASSPPGGRTEAFF
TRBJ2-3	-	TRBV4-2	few	TGTGCCAGCAGCCGTCTTCTCAGGGAGCCTAGCACAGATACGCAGTATTTT	CASSRLLREPSTDTQYF
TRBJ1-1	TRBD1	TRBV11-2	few	TGTGCCAGCAGCCAATCATTGACAGGGGGAGTCACTGAAGCTTTCTTT	CASSQSLTGGVTEAFF
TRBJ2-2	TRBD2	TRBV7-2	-	TGTGCCAGCAGCTTAAATCGTAGCGGGAGGACCGGGGAGCTGTTTTTT	CASSLNRSGRTGELFF
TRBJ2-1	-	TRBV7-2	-	TGTGCCAGCAGCTTAGAGCCCCAATGGAGCTCCTACAATGAGCAGTTCTTC	CASSLEPQWSSYNEQFF
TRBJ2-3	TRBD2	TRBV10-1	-	TGCGCCAGCAGTGAGTCGAAAAGCGGGAACACGTATACGCAGTATTTT	CASSESKSGNTYTQYF
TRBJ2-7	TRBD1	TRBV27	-	TGTGCCAGCAGTTCTAGGGGGAGGGGACAGGGGGTTTACGAGCAGTACTTC	CASSSRGRGQGVYEQYF
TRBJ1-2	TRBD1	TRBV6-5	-	TGTGCCAGCAGTCCGGGACAGGGAAACTATGGCTACACCTTC	CASSPGQGNYGYTF
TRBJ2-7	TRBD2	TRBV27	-	TGTGCCAGCAGTCGAAAGCCGGGACTAGCGGGAGGGCATCCTACGAAGCAGTACTTC	CASSRKPGLAGGHPTKQYF
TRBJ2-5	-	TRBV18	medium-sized	TGTGCCAGCTCGAACCGGGAGACCCAGTACTTC	CASSNRETQYF
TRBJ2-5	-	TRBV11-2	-	TGTGCCAGCAGCTTAGACCAAGAGACCCAGTACTTC	CASSLDQETQYF
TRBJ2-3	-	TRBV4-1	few	TGCGCCAGCAGCCAGTTCGGGACTGGGACTTTAGATACGCAGTATTTT	CASSQFGTGTLDTQYF
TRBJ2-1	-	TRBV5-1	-	TGCGCCAGCCGTGGAGGGGGTGAGCAGTTCTTC	CASRGGGEQFF
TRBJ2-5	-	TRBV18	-	TGTGCCAGCTCGATAAGATCAGGGGGGCAAGAGACCCAGTACTTC	CASSIRSGGQETQYF
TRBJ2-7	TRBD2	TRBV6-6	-	TGTGCCAGCAGCTACCGAATTAGCGGGAGTATGTACGAGCAGTACTTC	CASSYRISGSMYEQYF
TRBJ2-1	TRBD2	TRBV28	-	TGTGCCAGCAGTTCCGGGACTAGCGGGAGTTACAATGAGCAGTTCTTC	CASSSGTSGSYNEQFF
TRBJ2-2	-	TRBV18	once	TGTGCCAGCTCACCACCCGGACTCCTAGGGAACACCGGGGAGCTGTTTTTT	CASSPPGLLGNTGELFF
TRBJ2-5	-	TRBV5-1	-	TGCGCCAGCAACCCGGGACCAAAAGAGACCCAGTACTTC	CASNPGPKETQYF
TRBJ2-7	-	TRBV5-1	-	TGCGCCAGCAGCTTGGTGACTAACGGAGGGTACGAGCAGTACTTC	CASSLVTNGGYEQYF
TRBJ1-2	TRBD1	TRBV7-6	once	TGTGCCAGCAGCTCTGGACAGGGCTCCACCGTGTTC	CASSSGQGSTVF
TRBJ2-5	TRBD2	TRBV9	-	TGTGCCAGCAGCGTAAGGCGGGGGGATCGAGAGACCCAGTACTTC	CASSVRRGDRETQYF
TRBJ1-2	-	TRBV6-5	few	TGTGCCAGCAGTTACTCCTTGAGAGGGAATAACTATGGCTACACCTTC	CASSYSLRGNNYGYTF